The 8 T cell receptor beta chains presented below share a single source sample, sequenced in a study of cytomegalovirus exposure and HLA in healthy donors. PCR employed 60 Vbeta and 13 Jbeta primers. Produced via immunoSEQ multiplex PCR; TCRdb's table is partial and in-frame only. The data contain 120,000 to 150,000 clones, about three quarters of them singletons. Sample: PBMCs. These receptor sequences come from a man aged 40-50 years in good health and CMV-seronegative.

For the CDR3, the DNA is TGTGCCAGCAGTCGTACGGGAGATATTAGCACAGATACGCAGTATTTT. Protein product: CASSRTGDISTDTQYF. The chain is built from TRBV7-2 and TRBJ2-3, with D possibly matching TRBD2 (6 bases). The V end lost 6 bases, the J end lost 0 bases, and 16 bases lay between the germline ends. The CDR3 contains 16 residues. Looked up from germline, CDR1 is SGHTA and CDR2 is FQGNSA.

The chain recombines TRBV5-1 with TRBJ2-2; D not certain. Deletions cut 0 bases from V and 6 bases from J, with 9 bases between. Per germline, CDR1 SGHRS and CDR2 YFSETQ. This CDR3 has 14 amino acids. The CDR3 DNA follows: TGCGCCAGCAGCTTGGTGAGGAGTCCCGGGGAGCTGTTTTTT. Protein: CASSLVRSPGELFF.

The chain couples TRBV28 to TRBJ2-7, with D possibly TRBD1 on 6 matching bases. V was clipped by 7 bases and J by 2 bases, with 18 bases between them. Germline lookup yields CDR1 MDHEN and CDR2 SYDVKM. This CDR3 has 15 amino acids. In nucleotides, the CDR3 is TGTGCCAGCACCTTAGGGCGAGGGGGAGCCTACGAGCAGTACTTC. It yields the protein CASTLGRGGAYEQYF.

The chain couples TRBV30 to TRBJ2-7, with D perhaps matching TRBD2 (5 bases). The CDR3 consists of 13 residues. Germline V CDR1 and CDR2: GTSNPN, SVGIG (reference sequence). The V end lost 2 bases, the J end lost 3 bases, and 11 bases lay between the germline ends. The CDR3 loop reads CAWSWGGSYEQYF. CDR3 bases: TGTGCCTGGAGTTGGGGTGGGAGCTACGAGCAGTACTTC.

This chain links TRBV6-5 with TRBJ2-2; no reliable D call. The CDR3 is made up of 15 amino acids. Germline V lookup: CDR1 MNHEY, CDR2 SVGAGI. Trimming took 2 bases from V and 4 from J, leaving 11 bases between them. The CDR3 sequence is CASSYPGRGTGELFF. CDR3 nucleotides: TGTGCCAGCAGTTACCCCGGTCGAGGCACCGGGGAGCTGTTTTTT.

This clone has just a few counts. V is TRBV28 and J is TRBJ2-1, with TRBD2 identical over 8 bases. Germline-derived CDR1 and CDR2 are MDHEN and SYDVKM. The CDR3 covers 14 residues. V lost 5 bases, J lost 6 bases, and 6 bases stayed unmatched. In DNA, the CDR3 is TGTGCCAGCAGTCTAAGTACTAGCGGCAATGAGCAGTTCTTC. Translated: CASSLSTSGNEQFF.

The chain links TRBV9 to TRBJ2-1; TRBD2 aligns across 9 bases. Looked up from germline, CDR1 is SGDLS and CDR2 is YYNGEE. J was trimmed by 12 bases and V by 0 bases; bases with no gene match: 7. The CDR3 covers 14 residues. Here the CDR3 DNA reads TGTGCCAGCAGCGTAGTTGTTAGCGGGAGAATGCAGTTCTTC. This encodes CASSVVVSGRMQFF.

This chain links TRBV6-6 with TRBJ2-5; D is possibly TRBD1 (6 bases). The V gene's germline CDR1 is MNHNY and CDR2 SVGAGI (reference sequence). V lost 5 bases and J lost 1, with 14 bases in between. The CDR3 consists of 15 residues. Written as DNA, the CDR3 is TGTGCCAGCAGTCACCGGGACACCCTCCAAGAGACCCAGTACTTC. The encoded protein is CASSHRDTLQETQYF.